These T cell receptor beta chains were read from a single sample in a study of early T cells in non-severe SARS-CoV-2 infection. Each CDR3 protein gets one entry after TCRdb re-called the 5' RACE reads with MiXCR. This table has around 60,000 distinct CDR3 sequences, under 15% appearing once. Material for sequencing was whole blood. Source of these receptors: an adult who was a healthcare worker with PCR-confirmed SARS-CoV-2 infection or an uninfected control (not recorded which). The CDR3 runs from the conserved cysteine through the conserved F or W. The order of the fields is J gene, V gene, clone size, D gene, CDR3 protein, CDR3 DNA. A D gene is named only where the DNA matches it firmly. For some rows the clone size is stated as once, few or many, or as a class when expanded; others skip it.

TRBJ2-3,TRBV5-1,few,TRBD2,CASSGRANTQYF,TGCGCCAGCAGCGGGAGGGCGAATACGCAGTATTTT
TRBJ1-1,TRBV18,few,.,CASSPDTANTEAFF,TGTGCCAGCTCACCGGATACAGCGAACACTGAAGCTTTCTTT
TRBJ2-5,TRBV25-1,many,TRBD1,CASSPRTGQETQYF,TGTGCCAGCAGTCCACGGACAGGACAAGAGACCCAGTACTTC
TRBJ2-7,TRBV7-2,few,.,CASSSGVRDLEQYF,TGTGCCAGCAGCTCGGGAGTGCGAGATTTGGAGCAGTACTTC
TRBJ1-1,TRBV20-1,many,.,CSASSRGVGTEAFF,TGCAGTGCTAGTAGTAGGGGCGTTGGCACTGAAGCTTTCTTT
TRBJ2-3,TRBV10-2,.,.,CASSDRGRGYF,TGCGCCAGCAGTGACAGGGGAAGGGGGTATTTT
TRBJ1-2,TRBV20-1,few,.,CSAARASDYGYTF,TGCAGTGCAGCACGGGCCTCCGACTATGGCTACACCTTC
TRBJ2-3,TRBV2,few,TRBD2,CASRAGRNTDTQYF,TGTGCCAGCAGAGCGGGGCGGAACACAGATACGCAGTATTTT
TRBJ1-5,TRBV18,few,.,CASSPGVTGNQPQHF,TGTGCCAGCTCACCAGGGGTCACTGGCAATCAGCCCCAGCATTTT
TRBJ2-5,TRBV7-9,.,TRBD2,CASSPSGTIYQETQYF,TGTGCCAGCAGCCCCTCCGGGACTATCTACCAAGAGACCCAGTACTTC
TRBJ2-5,TRBV12-3/TRBV12-4,many,.,CASSLTFRATQETQYF,TGTGCCAGCAGTTTGACTTTTAGGGCTACCCAAGAGACCCAGTACTTC
TRBJ1-1,TRBV5-4,.,.,CASSFGQRYTEAFF,TGTGCCAGCAGCTTTGGGCAGCGGTACACTGAAGCTTTCTTT
TRBJ1-1,TRBV29-1,few,.,CSVERFTEAFF,TGCAGCGTTGAAAGGTTCACTGAAGCTTTCTTT
TRBJ2-1,TRBV20-1,few,TRBD2,CSAVAGDLYNEQFF,TGCAGTGCCGTAGCGGGAGATCTCTACAATGAGCAGTTCTTC
TRBJ2-3,TRBV28,.,.,CASSSGGTDTQYF,TGTGCCAGCAGCTCAGGGGGCACAGATACGCAGTATTTT
TRBJ2-3,TRBV6-2/TRBV6-3,many,.,CASSSAGGSDTQYF,TGTGCCAGCAGTTCTGCTGGGGGGTCGGATACGCAGTATTTT
TRBJ2-1,TRBV11-2,many,.,CASSLGDYPYYNEQFF,TGTGCCAGCAGCTTAGGCGACTACCCCTACTACAATGAGCAGTTCTTC